This note documents a single T cell receptor beta chain sequence. The CDR3 is made up of 15 amino acids. V lost 6 bases, J lost 5 bases, and 19 bases lay in between. Germline values: CDR1 MNHEY, CDR2 SVGEGT. The source of the sample is a study of blood T cell repertoires in COVID-19. Across the study: Material from acute and convalescent COVID-19 was sourced from the United States, Italy and Spain.

As originally analysed: Amplification from reference gene primers served as the basis for estimated nucleated cell counts. Measured with immunoSEQ multiplex PCR; TCRdb has only the in-frame clones, and not every one. V, J and clone size were drawn from that table, and D and trimming were deduced from the DNA. The profile shows more than 150,000 clones, roughly nine tenths of them singletons. The chain is built from TRBV6-2 or TRBV6-3 and TRBJ2-5, with TRBD2 as a possible D gene (6 bases). Sequences were obtained from peripheral blood. The sequence was collected from a man in his 70s with active or convalescent COVID-19. In nucleotides, the CDR3 is TGTGCCAGCAGCCGGCGGGGTCACGTTGAGGAGACCCAGTACTTC. Translation gives CASSRRGHVEETQYF.